This is a list of T cell receptor beta chains from one sample in a study of blood T cell repertoires in COVID-19. Sequencing was performed with immunoSEQ multiplex PCR; in TCRdb, only in-frame clones are kept and a portion is missing. This table has tens of thousands of clones, around 80% appearing once. The source material was peripheral blood. The receptors stem from a human donor in a cohort sampled during active COVID-19. The CDR3 runs from the conserved cysteine through the conserved F or W. The order of the fields is clone size, D gene, J gene, V gene, CDR3 DNA, CDR3 protein. D genes are given only for firm matches. Only part of the rows carry a size: once, few, many, or a class if the clone is expanded.

size: once; D: TRBD1; J: TRBJ2-7; V: TRBV4-1; DNA: TGCGCCAGCAGCCACAACAGGGGGCGCGAGCAGTACTTC; CDR3: CASSHNRGREQYF
size: NA; D: TRBD2; J: TRBJ2-2; V: TRBV29-1; DNA: TGCAGCGCCGGGACTAGCGGCGGGGAGCTGTTTTTT; CDR3: CSAGTSGGELFF
size: once; D: TRBD2; J: TRBJ2-2; V: TRBV10-3; DNA: TGTGCCATCAGTGACCCGGGACTAGCGGGGTTAGCGAACACCGGGGAGCTGTTTTTT; CDR3: CAISDPGLAGLANTGELFF
size: many; D: NA; J: TRBJ2-3; V: TRBV2; DNA: TGTGCCAACAACCCCTACCGTGGGGGGGCAGTGGGCACAGATACGCAGTATTTT; CDR3: CANNPYRGGAVGTDTQYF
size: NA; D: TRBD2; J: TRBJ2-5; V: TRBV7-3; DNA: TGTGCCAGCAGCTTATGGGGAGGGGCACAAGAGACCCAGTACTTC; CDR3: CASSLWGGAQETQYF
size: NA; D: TRBD1; J: TRBJ1-3; V: TRBV6-5; DNA: TGTGCCAGCAGTTACTCCCTCGGGACAGGGGAAAACACCATATATTTT; CDR3: CASSYSLGTGENTIYF
size: NA; D: NA; J: TRBJ1-3; V: TRBV20-1; DNA: TGCAGTGCTAGTTTGGAGGGACGGATCTCTGGAAACACCATATATTTT; CDR3: CSASLEGRISGNTIYF
size: NA; D: TRBD1; J: TRBJ1-4; V: TRBV5-1; DNA: TGCGCCAGCAGCTTAAACACAGGGGGTAATGAAAAACTGTTTTTT; CDR3: CASSLNTGGNEKLFF
size: NA; D: NA; J: TRBJ1-1; V: TRBV6-2/TRBV6-3; DNA: TGTGCCAGCAGTTACTCGCTCACAGGGATGAACACTGAAGCTTTCTTT; CDR3: CASSYSLTGMNTEAFF
size: NA; D: NA; J: TRBJ2-1; V: TRBV30; DNA: TGTGCCTTCCTAGCGAGCTCCTACAATGAGCAGTTCTTC; CDR3: CAFLASSYNEQFF
size: NA; D: NA; J: TRBJ2-1; V: TRBV11-2; DNA: TGTGCCAGCAGCTTAGAGATACTTCATAGTGAGCAGTTCTTC; CDR3: CASSLEILHSEQFF
size: NA; D: NA; J: TRBJ2-7; V: TRBV28; DNA: TGTGCCAGCGCCGAGACAGTATCTTACGAGCAGTACTTC; CDR3: CASAETVSYEQYF
size: NA; D: TRBD1; J: TRBJ1-6; V: TRBV12-3/TRBV12-4; DNA: TGTGCCAGCAGAGGACAGGGGAATTCACCCCTCCACTTT; CDR3: CASRGQGNSPLHF
size: once; D: NA; J: TRBJ2-7; V: TRBV6-5; DNA: TGTGCCAGCTCCTTTACGCAGGGGTTGTACGAGCAGTACTTC; CDR3: CASSFTQGLYEQYF
size: NA; D: NA; J: TRBJ1-1; V: TRBV18; DNA: TGTGCCAGCTCACCCCCGAGGAACACTGAAGCTTTCTTT; CDR3: CASSPPRNTEAFF
size: NA; D: NA; J: TRBJ1-2; V: TRBV29-1; DNA: TGCAGCGTTGAAGCTCCCCTCTATGGCTACACCTTC; CDR3: CSVEAPLYGYTF
size: NA; D: NA; J: TRBJ1-4; V: TRBV30; DNA: TGTGCCTGGAAGGGGGACGGGGTAAATGAAAAACTGTTTTTT; CDR3: CAWKGDGVNEKLFF
size: NA; D: NA; J: TRBJ2-1; V: TRBV19; DNA: TGTGCCAGTAGTATGAAGACCCGACTGTCTGAAGAGCAGTTCTTC; CDR3: CASSMKTRLSEEQFF
size: NA; D: TRBD1; J: TRBJ1-2; V: TRBV2; DNA: TGTGCCAGCACCTTGGGACAGGGGGTATCAGGGGGCTACACCTTC; CDR3: CASTLGQGVSGGYTF
size: NA; D: TRBD1; J: TRBJ1-2; V: TRBV4-1; DNA: TGCGCCAGCAGCCAACCACAGGGGGGATATGGCTACACCTTC; CDR3: CASSQPQGGYGYTF
size: NA; D: TRBD2; J: TRBJ2-1; V: TRBV9; DNA: TGTGCCAGCGATCCGGGGGGAAGTGAGCAGTTCTTC; CDR3: CASDPGGSEQFF
size: few; D: TRBD1; J: TRBJ1-5; V: TRBV19; DNA: TGTGCCAGTTCCTCGTACAGGGGTGGCAATCAGCCCCAGCATTTT; CDR3: CASSSYRGGNQPQHF
size: NA; D: TRBD1; J: TRBJ2-7; V: TRBV28; DNA: TGTGCCAGCAGTTTAGGAGGGACAGGGCCCTACGAGCAGTACTTC; CDR3: CASSLGGTGPYEQYF
size: NA; D: TRBD2; J: TRBJ2-1; V: TRBV19; DNA: TGTGCCAGTAAGGGACTAGCCAACAATGAGCAGTTCTTC; CDR3: CASKGLANNEQFF
size: NA; D: TRBD1; J: TRBJ1-3; V: TRBV9; DNA: TGTGCCAGCAGCGTAACAGGGACAGAAAACACCATATATTTT; CDR3: CASSVTGTENTIYF
size: once; D: TRBD2; J: TRBJ2-7; V: TRBV11-3; DNA: TGTGCCAGCAGCCCTGGACTAGCGGGACCCCACGAGCAGTACTTC; CDR3: CASSPGLAGPHEQYF
size: NA; D: TRBD1; J: TRBJ2-1; V: TRBV6-2/TRBV6-3; DNA: TGTGCCAGCAGTTACTTGGGACAGAATTACAATGAGCAGTTCTTC; CDR3: CASSYLGQNYNEQFF
size: NA; D: TRBD1; J: TRBJ1-4; V: TRBV13; DNA: TGTGCCAGCAGCACCCGCCCGGACAGGGATCAGGATGAAAAACTGTTTTTT; CDR3: CASSTRPDRDQDEKLFF
size: NA; D: TRBD1; J: TRBJ2-7; V: TRBV27; DNA: TGTGCCAGCAGTTTTGGGACAGGGGGCTTTTACGAGCAGTACTTC; CDR3: CASSFGTGGFYEQYF
size: medium-sized; D: NA; J: TRBJ1-2; V: TRBV14; DNA: TGTGCCAGCAGCCAAGGCGTTCGGGATCACTATGGCTACACCTTC; CDR3: CASSQGVRDHYGYTF
size: NA; D: NA; J: TRBJ1-6; V: TRBV3-1/TRBV3-2; DNA: TGTGCCAGCAGCCAATATGACTTCAATTCACCCCTCCACTTT; CDR3: CASSQYDFNSPLHF
size: once; D: TRBD2; J: TRBJ2-7; V: TRBV6-2/TRBV6-3; DNA: TGTGCCAGCAGTTATCCGGCGGGGGGGCGGCACGAGCAGTACTTC; CDR3: CASSYPAGGRHEQYF
size: NA; D: TRBD1; J: TRBJ1-1; V: TRBV29-1; DNA: TGCAGCGGGACAGGGTATTCTGAAGCTTTCTTT; CDR3: CSGTGYSEAFF
size: NA; D: TRBD1; J: TRBJ1-2; V: TRBV2; DNA: TGTGCCAGCAGTGCCAGGGGGCCTAACTATGGCTACACCTTC; CDR3: CASSARGPNYGYTF
size: NA; D: NA; J: TRBJ2-1; V: TRBV4-1; DNA: TGCGCCAGCAGCCAAGGGCGTCCAGGTACGAGCAATGAGCAGTTCTTC; CDR3: CASSQGRPGTSNEQFF
size: NA; D: NA; J: TRBJ2-3; V: TRBV7-9; DNA: TGTGCCAGCAGCTTTATGATCTATGCGGTCCAGTCCACAGATACGCAGTATTTT; CDR3: CASSFMIYAVQSTDTQYF
size: NA; D: TRBD2; J: TRBJ2-7; V: TRBV27; DNA: TGTGCCAGCAGTTTATTTGGCGGGAGGGTCTACGAGCAGTACTTC; CDR3: CASSLFGGRVYEQYF
size: NA; D: NA; J: TRBJ2-7; V: TRBV4-2; DNA: TGTGCCAGCAGCCAGGGGGCCCGGGACCCCTACTTC; CDR3: CASSQGARDPYF
size: NA; D: TRBD1; J: TRBJ2-7; V: TRBV30; DNA: TGTGCCTGGGACCCAAGGACAGGGGGCGAGCAGTACTTC; CDR3: CAWDPRTGGEQYF
size: few; D: NA; J: TRBJ1-6; V: TRBV6-2/TRBV6-3; DNA: TGTGCCAGCAGTTACGGCCAGGGCTATTCACCCCTCCACTTT; CDR3: CASSYGQGYSPLHF
size: NA; D: NA; J: TRBJ2-1; V: TRBV24-1; DNA: TGTGCCACCAGCGGGACGACAGGACGGGCTGAGCAGTTCTTC; CDR3: CATSGTTGRAEQFF
size: NA; D: TRBD1; J: TRBJ2-7; V: TRBV2; DNA: TGTGCCAGCAGTGAAGAGTGGACAGGGTCCCACGAGCAGTACTTC; CDR3: CASSEEWTGSHEQYF
size: NA; D: TRBD2; J: TRBJ2-1; V: TRBV5-1; DNA: TGCGCCAGCAGCCCTACCTTAGCGGGGGGGAATGAGCAGTTCTTC; CDR3: CASSPTLAGGNEQFF
size: once; D: TRBD1; J: TRBJ2-7; V: TRBV11-2; DNA: TGTGCCAGCAGCTTCCCCCGGGACAGCCACCCGGGGGAGCAGTACTTC; CDR3: CASSFPRDSHPGEQYF
size: NA; D: TRBD1; J: TRBJ1-4; V: TRBV7-9; DNA: TGTGCCAGCAGCTCGGACAGGGAGGGGGGACGGTTTGGAAAACTGTTTTTT; CDR3: CASSSDREGGRFGKLFF
size: NA; D: TRBD1; J: TRBJ1-5; V: TRBV2; DNA: TGTGCCAGCAGCGCGGGACAGGGGCCCCAGCATTTT; CDR3: CASSAGQGPQHF
size: NA; D: NA; J: TRBJ2-7; V: TRBV30; DNA: TGTGCCTGGAGTGCACAGGTTGGTTACGAGCAGTACTTC; CDR3: CAWSAQVGYEQYF
size: NA; D: NA; J: TRBJ1-2; V: TRBV2; DNA: TGTGCCAGCAGTGAACAGGGGTTCGACTATGGCTACACCTTC; CDR3: CASSEQGFDYGYTF
size: NA; D: TRBD1; J: TRBJ1-4; V: TRBV27; DNA: TGTGCCAGCAGTTTATTCCTTGGGGGACAGGGCGGAAAACTGTTTTTT; CDR3: CASSLFLGGQGGKLFF
size: once; D: TRBD2; J: TRBJ2-3; V: TRBV27; DNA: TGTGCCAGCAGTTTGGCAGCGGGAGCCACAGATACGCAGTATTTT; CDR3: CASSLAAGATDTQYF
size: once; D: NA; J: TRBJ2-3; V: TRBV3-1/TRBV3-2; DNA: TGTGCCAGCAGCCAAGATGGTCGCGGACTGTACGTAGATACGCAGTATTTT; CDR3: CASSQDGRGLYVDTQYF
size: NA; D: NA; J: TRBJ2-1; V: TRBV2; DNA: TGTGCCAGCGCGGCGTACAATGAGCAGTTCTTC; CDR3: CASAAYNEQFF
size: once; D: NA; J: TRBJ1-1; V: TRBV5-6; DNA: TGTGCCAGCAGCTTAATTGGGGGGGTCGCTGAAGCTTTCTTT; CDR3: CASSLIGGVAEAFF
size: NA; D: TRBD2; J: TRBJ2-7; V: TRBV6-2/TRBV6-3; DNA: TGTGCCAGCAGCTCACTAGCGTCATCCTACGAGCAGTACTTC; CDR3: CASSSLASSYEQYF
size: NA; D: NA; J: TRBJ2-7; V: TRBV7-8; DNA: TGTGCCAGCAGTCCCCTTACCTACGAGCAGTACTTC; CDR3: CASSPLTYEQYF
size: NA; D: TRBD1; J: TRBJ1-1; V: TRBV6-5; DNA: TGTGCCAGCAGTTGGGCGACAGGGGTGTTTAACACTGAAGCTTTCTTT; CDR3: CASSWATGVFNTEAFF
size: NA; D: NA; J: TRBJ2-7; V: TRBV12-2; DNA: TGTGCAAGTCGCACTCGGACAGGCCTATACGAGCAGTACTTC; CDR3: CASRTRTGLYEQYF